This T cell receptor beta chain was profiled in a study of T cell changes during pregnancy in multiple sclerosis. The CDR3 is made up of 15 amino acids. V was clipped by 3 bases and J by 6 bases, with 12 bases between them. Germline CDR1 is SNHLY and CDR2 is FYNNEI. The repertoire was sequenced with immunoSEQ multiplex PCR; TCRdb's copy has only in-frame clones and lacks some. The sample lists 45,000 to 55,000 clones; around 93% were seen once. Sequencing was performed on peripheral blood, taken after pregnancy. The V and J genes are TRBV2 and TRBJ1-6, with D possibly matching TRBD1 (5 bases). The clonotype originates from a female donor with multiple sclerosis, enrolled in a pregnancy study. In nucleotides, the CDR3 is TGTGCCAGCAGTGAGTCGACAGCTCCTAATTCACCCCTCCACTTT. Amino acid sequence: CASSESTAPNSPLHF. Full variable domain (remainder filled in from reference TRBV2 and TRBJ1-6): EPEVTQTPSHQVTQMGQEVILRCVPISNHLYFYWYRQILGQKVEFLVSFYNNEISEKSEIFDDQFSVERPDGSNFTLKIRSTKLEDSAMYFCASSESTAPNSPLHFGNGTRLTVT.